The 26 T cell receptor beta chains presented below share a single source sample, sequenced in a study of human T cells and chemical hapten exposure. Documented time point: patch test 2, 6 weeks after DPC sensitization. Indicated treatment: therapeutic diphenylcyclopropenone sensitization with weekly scalp DPC. TCRdb reanalysed the RACE reads using MiXCR and keeps one entry per CDR3 protein. The repertoire holds fewer than 100,000 distinct CDR3 sequences, roughly 11% seen once, with 1.6% in the top ten. The sample consisted of whole blood, taken in connection with sensitization to the hapten diphenylcyclopropenone (DPC). Receptors originate from a man younger than 35 with alopecia areata. Some clones in this sample may be carry-over from other donors' samples.

This clonotype came up a few times. This chain connects TRBV6-1 to TRBJ1-6, with 8 bases that match TRBD1. The junction had 7 bases not matched to a gene; V was cut back by 8 bases and J by 10 bases. The CDR3 contains 13 residues. Per germline, CDR1 MNHNS and CDR2 SASEGT. The CDR3 region is CASQDRVDSPLHF. For the CDR3, the DNA is TGTGCCAGCCAGGACAGGGTCGACTCACCCCTCCACTTT.

This clonotype has ten or more counts. The chain is built from TRBV7-2 and TRBJ2-7; 9 bases fit TRBD1. CDR3 length: 19 amino acids. The J segment lost 2 bases and the V segment lost 3 bases, leaving 17 bases of the junction unmatched. Germline CDR1 reads SGHTA; CDR2 reads FQGNSA. As DNA, the CDR3 is TGTGCCAGCAGCTTGTCACAGGGGGCCGCAGACTACACCCCCTACGAGCAGTACTTC. It yields the protein CASSLSQGAADYTPYEQYF.

This chain links TRBV5-1 with TRBJ1-6; D unresolved. Germline V gene sequence: CDR1 SGHRS, CDR2 YFSETQ. Trimming took 4 bases from V and 7 from J, leaving 15 bases between them. CDR3 length equals 15 residues. The CDR3 nucleotides are TGCGCCAGCAGCCGGGCTGGCGTGAAAAATTCACCCCTCCACTTT. Amino acid sequence: CASSRAGVKNSPLHF.

The table lists this clonotype with a few counts. The J gene is TRBJ2-2, the V gene TRBV25-1; D is unclear. Germline CDR1 reads MGHDK; CDR2 reads SYGVNS. Trimming pared 7 bases from V and 0 bases from J, leaving 9 bases between. There are 14 residues in the CDR3. The CDR3 here is CASTHQPNTGELFF. The CDR3 DNA is TGTGCCAGCACCCATCAGCCGAACACCGGGGAGCTGTTTTTT. Full variable domain (missing parts from reference TRBV25-1 and TRBJ2-2): EADIYQTPRYLVIGTGKKITLECSQTMGHDKMYWYQQDPGMELHLIHYSYGVNSTEKGDLSSESTVSRIRTEHFPLTLESARPSHTSQYLCASTHQPNTGELFFGEGSRLTVL.

This clonotype was recorded many times. The rearrangement joins TRBV27 to TRBJ1-5; D perhaps matches TRBD1 (5 bases). Trimming removed 4 bases at V and 3 bases at J, with 16 bases between. This CDR3 is built from 16 residues. Germline CDR1 and CDR2: MNHEY and SMNVEV (reference sequence). CDR3 DNA sequence: TGTGCCAGCAGTTCCTGGGACTCTCTTAACAATCAGCCCCAGCATTTT. This translates into CASSSWDSLNNQPQHF.

This clonotype has just a few counts. The genes are TRBV7-2 and TRBJ2-1; D remains ambiguous. The germline V gene has CDR1 SGHTA and CDR2 FQGNSA. V lost 6 bases to trimming and J lost 10 bases, with 16 bases between them. The CDR3 contains 13 residues. The CDR3 nucleotides read TGTGCCAGCAGTAAAGTGGGAATCCAGGAGCAGTTCTTC. Translating gives CASSKVGIQEQFF.

This clonotype was recorded many times. The V and J genes are TRBV4-3 and TRBJ1-1, with 8 bases identical to TRBD1. V gave up 0 bases and J gave up 7 bases; unmatched junction bases: 7. The CDR3 runs 15 residues. Germline V gives CDR1 LGHNA, CDR2 YSLEER. Here the CDR3 DNA reads TGCGCCAGCAGCCAAGACATAATAGGACAGGGTGAAGCTTTCTTT. Protein: CASSQDIIGQGEAFF.

This clonotype has just a few counts. V usage is TRBV7-9 and J usage is TRBJ1-2; weak D call: TRBD1 (6 bases). Germline V gene lookup returns CDR1 SEHNR and CDR2 FQNEAQ (reference sequence). V was pared by 2 bases and J by 5 bases, with 15 bases between. CDR3 length: 15 residues. The CDR3 DNA reads as TGTGCCAGCAGCTTACCCGACAGGATCGGGTATGGCTACACCTTC. This gives the protein CASSLPDRIGYGYTF. The full variable domain, with the rest looked up from reference TRBV7-9 and TRBJ1-2, is DTGVSQNPRHKITKRGQNVTFRCDPISEHNRLYWYRQTLGQGPEFLTYFQNEAQLEKSRLLSDRFSAERPKGSFSTLEIQRTEQGDSAMYLCASSLPDRIGYGYTFGSGTRLTVV.

This clonotype was seen many times. This rearrangement joins TRBV5-5 to TRBJ1-2; D is ambiguous. The CDR3 consists of 14 residues. Germline-derived CDR1 and CDR2 are SGHKS and YYEKEE (reference sequence). The V end was cut by 4 bases, the J end by 0 bases, with 10 bases between. CDR3: CASSQHTANYGYTF. The DNA for the CDR3 is TGTGCCAGCAGCCAGCACACAGCTAACTATGGCTACACCTTC.

The CDR3 sequence is CASSYSGGNTGELFF. The CDR3, as DNA: TGTGCCAGCAGTTACTCGGGGGGAAACACCGGGGAGCTGTTTTTT. This rearrangement joins TRBV6-2 or TRBV6-3 to TRBJ2-2; TRBD2 might be the D (6 bases). The CDR3 contains 15 residues. The germline CDR1 and CDR2 sequences are MNHEY and SVGEGT. The V and J ends lost 0 bases and 2 bases respectively, with 7 bases between them.

The J gene is TRBJ2-7, the V gene TRBV28; D is unclear. Germline CDR1 MDHEN, CDR2 SYDVKM. This CDR3 is built from 15 residues. The V and J ends lost 3 bases and 2 bases respectively, with 14 bases between them. The CDR3 reads CASSFLGGTTYEQYF. Written as DNA, the CDR3 is TGTGCCAGCAGTTTTCTCGGCGGCACTACCTACGAGCAGTACTTC.

This clonotype came up many times. The chain has TRBV20-1 and TRBJ1-6, with 9 bases matching TRBD1. CDR1 and CDR2 from the germline V gene are DFQATT and SNEGSKA (reference sequence). Trimming took 2 bases from V and 10 from J; bases not matched to a gene: 9. The CDR3 runs 15 residues. The CDR3 is CSARPLTGGDSPLHF. The DNA of the CDR3 is TGCAGTGCTAGACCCCTAACAGGGGGCGACTCACCCCTCCACTTT.

This clonotype showed up many times. The V gene is TRBV21-1, the J gene TRBJ2-7; TRBD1, the D gene given by the table, was not confirmed from the DNA. TRBV21-1 is a pseudogene segment. The CDR3 contains 14 residues. The CDR3 sequence is CASSTGTGLREQYF. Written as DNA, the CDR3 is TGTGCCAGCAGCACCGGGACAGGCCTTCGCGAGCAGTACTTC.

This sequence joins TRBV7-3 and TRBJ2-1; D unresolved. Germline CDR1 is SGHTA and CDR2 is FQGTGA. This CDR3 contains 15 residues. V lost 5 bases and J 5 bases, leaving 16 bases between the germline ends. CDR3 loop: CASSIQGERDNEQFF. The DNA for the CDR3 is TGTGCCAGCAGCATACAAGGAGAGAGAGACAATGAGCAGTTCTTC.

The V and J genes are TRBV24-1 and TRBJ2-3; a possible D gene is TRBD1 (5 bases). With 9 bases removed from V and 2 bases from J, the gap between germline ends came to 8 bases. Germline CDR1 KGHDR, CDR2 SFDVKD. The CDR3 sequence is 12 residues long. The CDR3: CATQDTTDTQYF. The CDR3 region has the DNA TGTGCCACCCAGGACACCACAGATACGCAGTATTTT.

This sequence joins TRBV7-8 and TRBJ2-7, with D uncertain. The CDR3 has 15 residues. The germline gives CDR1 SGHVS, CDR2 FQNEAQ. The V end lost 0 bases, the J end lost 2 bases, and 11 bases lay between the germline ends. The CDR3 DNA follows: TGTGCCAGCAGCTTAGCGGCGGTTCGAACCTACGAGCAGTACTTC. Protein sequence: CASSLAAVRTYEQYF.

This clonotype showed up many times. The rearrangement uses TRBV7-6 and TRBJ1-1; a possible D gene is TRBD1 (6 bases). Per the germline V gene, CDR1 is SGHVS and CDR2 is FNYEAQ. The CDR3 loop spans 13 amino acids. V was trimmed by 5 bases and J by 4 bases, leaving 11 bases between them. The CDR3 DNA is TGTGCCAGCAGCGCCGGGACACGCACTGAAGCTTTCTTT. The encoded protein is CASSAGTRTEAFF. Together with reference TRBV7-6 and TRBJ1-1, the CDR3 gives the full variable domain: GAGVSQSPRYKVTKRGQDVALRCDPISGHVSLYWYRQALGQGPEFLTYFNYEAQQDKSGLPNDRFSAERPEGSISTLTIQRTEQRDSAMYRCASSAGTRTEAFFGQGTRLTVV.

This clonotype was observed a few times. This chain uses TRBV11-2 with TRBJ2-5; D unresolved. CDR1 is SGHAT, CDR2 FQNNGV, per germline. Trimming removed 1 base from V and 5 bases from J, with 5 bases in between. The CDR3 spans 12 residues. CDR3 region: CASSLVRETQYF. The CDR3, as DNA: TGTGCCAGCAGCTTAGTGCGGGAGACCCAGTACTTC.

There are a few counts of this clonotype. The gene calls are TRBV24-1 and TRBJ1-2; D unclear. V shed 1 base and J shed 6 bases, with 5 bases lying between them. The germline V gene encodes CDR1 KGHDR and CDR2 SFDVKD. The CDR3 extends over 12 amino acids. The CDR3 reads CATSDFQDGYTF. The CDR3 coding sequence is TGTGCCACCAGTGATTTCCAGGATGGCTACACCTTC.

This clonotype was observed many times. This chain connects TRBV11-2 to TRBJ2-7; no clear D. Deletions cut 5 bases from V and 1 base from J, with 3 bases between. This CDR3 has 11 residues. Germline V lookup: CDR1 SGHAT, CDR2 FQNNGV. CDR3 coding DNA: TGTGCCAGCAGCGTTTCCTACGAGCAGTACTTC. It specifies CASSVSYEQYF.

This clonotype occurred many times. V and J are TRBV18 and TRBJ1-2, with D unclear. From germline, CDR1 is KGHSH and CDR2 LQKENI. The V end lost 4 bases, the J end lost 4 bases, and 10 bases lay between the germline ends. This CDR3 has 13 amino acids. Here the CDR3 reads CASSRDGSYGYTF. CDR3 coding DNA: TGTGCCAGCTCACGCGACGGATCCTATGGCTACACCTTC.

J is TRBJ2-4 and V is TRBV4-3; possibly TRBD2 for D (7 bases). This CDR3 region has 15 residues. Per germline, CDR1 LGHNA and CDR2 YSLEER. V lost 0 bases, J lost 8 bases, and 14 bases lay in between. The CDR3 nucleotides are TGCGCCAGCAGCCAAGAGGCAGGGGAGGGGGACATTCAGTACTTC. It translates to CASSQEAGEGDIQYF.

This clonotype appeared a few times. The V call is TRBV14, the J call TRBJ1-2; D not resolved. The CDR3 spans 14 residues. Trimming left V 6 bases short and J 7 bases short, with 18 bases between. Germline CDR1 and CDR2: SGHDN and FVKESK. DNA of the CDR3: TGTGCCAGCAGTAGCCTATCAGGAGACGCTGGCTACACCTTC. Protein sequence: CASSSLSGDAGYTF. The full variable domain, rest sourced from reference TRBV14 and TRBJ1-2, is EAGVTQFPSHSVIEKGQTVTLRCDPISGHDNLYWYRRVMGKEIKFLLHFVKESKQDESGMPNNRFLAERTGGTYSTLKVQPAELEDSGVYFCASSSLSGDAGYTFGSGTRLTVV.

This chain connects TRBV29-1 to TRBJ2-2, with TRBD1 matching 8 bases. V lost 6 bases to trimming and J lost 13 bases; unmatched junction nucleotides: 7. Looked up from germline, CDR1 is SQVTM and CDR2 is ANQGSEA. This CDR3 has 11 amino acids. CDR3: CSVGQGTGLFF. The CDR3, as DNA: TGCAGCGTAGGACAGGGCACTGGGCTGTTTTTT.

This clonotype was detected ten times or more. The V and J genes are TRBV15 and TRBJ1-4; 12 bases are shared with TRBD1. This CDR3 region has 18 residues. V was pared by 3 bases and J by 10 bases, with 15 bases of the junction left unmatched. Germline CDR1 is LNHNV and CDR2 is YYDKDF (reference sequence). The CDR3 nucleotides are TGTGCCACCAGCAGGGAAAACCAAGGGGGACAGGGGGCAGCAAAACTGTTTTTT. Its protein product is CATSRENQGGQGAAKLFF.

The sample holds a few counts of this clonotype. The chain joins TRBV28 to TRBJ2-7; D may correspond to TRBD1 or TRBD2 (5 bases each). Germline-derived CDR1 and CDR2 are MDHEN and SYDVKM. With 7 bases removed from V and 3 bases from J, the gap between germline ends came to 7 bases. The CDR3 has 11 residues. Here the CDR3 DNA reads TGTGCCAGCATGGGGGTCTACGAGCAGTACTTC. As protein: CASMGVYEQYF.